The clone carrying this T cell receptor beta chain was seen a few times. Germline CDR1 MNHNY, CDR2 SVGAGI (reference sequence). CDR3 length: 14 residues. With 7 bases clipped from V and 3 bases from J, the junction kept 5 bases outside the gene matches. The record originates from a study of blood T cell repertoires in COVID-19. The assay was immunoSEQ multiplex PCR, and TCRdb's table has in-frame clones only and misses some. There are about 59,000 clones in the sample; approximately 80% occur only once, and about 7.1% lies in the top ten. The genes are TRBV6-6 and TRBJ2-1; 8 bases agree with TRBD2. Specimen: peripheral blood. This clonotype was obtained from a man aged 60 to 69 with acute or convalescent COVID-19. Here the CDR3 DNA reads TGTGCCAGCAAAGAGGCGGGGGGCTACAATGAGCAGTTCTTC. It yields the protein CASKEAGGYNEQFF.